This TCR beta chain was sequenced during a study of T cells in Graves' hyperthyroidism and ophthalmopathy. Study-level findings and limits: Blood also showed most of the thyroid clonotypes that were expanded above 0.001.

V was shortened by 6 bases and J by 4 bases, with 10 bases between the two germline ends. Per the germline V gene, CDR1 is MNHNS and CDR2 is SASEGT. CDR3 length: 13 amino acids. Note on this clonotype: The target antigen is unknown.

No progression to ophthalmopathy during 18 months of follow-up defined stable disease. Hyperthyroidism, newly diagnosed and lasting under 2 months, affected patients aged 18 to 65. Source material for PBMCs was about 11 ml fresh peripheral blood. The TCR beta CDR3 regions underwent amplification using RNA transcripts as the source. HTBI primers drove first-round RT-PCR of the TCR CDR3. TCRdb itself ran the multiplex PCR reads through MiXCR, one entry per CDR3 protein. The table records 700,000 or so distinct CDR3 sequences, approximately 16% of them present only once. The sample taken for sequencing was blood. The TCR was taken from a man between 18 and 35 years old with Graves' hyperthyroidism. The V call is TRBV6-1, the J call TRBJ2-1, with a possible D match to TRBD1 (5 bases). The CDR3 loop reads CASRKTDYNEQFF. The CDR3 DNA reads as TGTGCCAGCAGGAAGACAGATTACAATGAGCAGTTCTTC.